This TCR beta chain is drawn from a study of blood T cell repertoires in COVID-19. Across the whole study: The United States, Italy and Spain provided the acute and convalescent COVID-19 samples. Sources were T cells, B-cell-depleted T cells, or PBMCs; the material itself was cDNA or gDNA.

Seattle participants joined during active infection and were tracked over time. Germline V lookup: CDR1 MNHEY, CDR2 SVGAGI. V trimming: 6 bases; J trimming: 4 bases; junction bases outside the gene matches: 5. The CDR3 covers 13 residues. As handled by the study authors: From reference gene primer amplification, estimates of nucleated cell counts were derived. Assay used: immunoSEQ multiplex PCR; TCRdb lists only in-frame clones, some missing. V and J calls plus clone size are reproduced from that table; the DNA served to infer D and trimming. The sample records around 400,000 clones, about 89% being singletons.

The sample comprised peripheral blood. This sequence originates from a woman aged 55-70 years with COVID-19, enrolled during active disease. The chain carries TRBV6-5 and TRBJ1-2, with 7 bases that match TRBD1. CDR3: CASRATGTYGYTF. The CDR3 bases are TGTGCCAGCAGAGCGACAGGGACCTATGGCTACACCTTC.